What follows describes a single T cell receptor (beta chain). In the study's own analysis: Using reference gene primer amplification, nucleated cell counts were estimated. Sequencing used immunoSEQ multiplex PCR; TCRdb keeps in-frame clones, though not all of them. V and J calls and clone size come straight from that table; D and trimming were deduced from the DNA. In the table there are 200,000 or so clones, around 82% of which are singletons. The data are from a study of blood T cell repertoires in COVID-19. At the level of the study: PBMCs, B-cell-depleted T cells, or T cells provided the cDNA or gDNA that made up the material.

The CDR3 spans 14 residues. Germline loops: CDR1 LGHDT, CDR2 YNNKEL (reference sequence). Trimming pared 0 bases from V and 5 bases from J, leaving 9 bases between. J is TRBJ2-3 and V is TRBV3-1 (or the pseudogene TRBV3-2); possibly TRBD2 for D (6 bases). The sample taken for sequencing was peripheral blood. This clonotype originated in a woman aged 60 to 75 with acute or convalescent COVID-19. CDR3 sequence reads: CASSQDYGGDTQYF. CDR3 coding DNA: TGTGCCAGCAGCCAAGATTACGGGGGAGATACGCAGTATTTT.